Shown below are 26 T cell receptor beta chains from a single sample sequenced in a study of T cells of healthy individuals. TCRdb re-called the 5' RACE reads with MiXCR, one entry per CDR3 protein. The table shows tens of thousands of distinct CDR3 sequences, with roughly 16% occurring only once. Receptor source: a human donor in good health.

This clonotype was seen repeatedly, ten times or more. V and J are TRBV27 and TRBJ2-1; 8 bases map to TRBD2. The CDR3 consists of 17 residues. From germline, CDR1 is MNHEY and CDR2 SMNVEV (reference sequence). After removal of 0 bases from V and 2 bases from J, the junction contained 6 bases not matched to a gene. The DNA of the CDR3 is TGTGCCAGCAGTTTATCTGGACTAGCCGGTACCTACAATGAGCAGTTCTTC. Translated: CASSLSGLAGTYNEQFF.

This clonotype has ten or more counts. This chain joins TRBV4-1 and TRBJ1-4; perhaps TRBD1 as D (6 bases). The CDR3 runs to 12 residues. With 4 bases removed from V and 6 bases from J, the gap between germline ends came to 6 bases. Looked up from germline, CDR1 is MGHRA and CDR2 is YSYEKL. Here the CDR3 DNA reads TGCGCCAGCAGCCCAGGGGATGAAAAACTGTTTTTT. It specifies CASSPGDEKLFF.

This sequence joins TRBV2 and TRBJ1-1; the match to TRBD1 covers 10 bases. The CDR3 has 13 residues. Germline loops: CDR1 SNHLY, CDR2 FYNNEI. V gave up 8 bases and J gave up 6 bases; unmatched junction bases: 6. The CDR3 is CASDRDRGPEAFF. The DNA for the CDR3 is TGTGCCAGCGACCGGGACAGGGGACCTGAAGCTTTCTTT.

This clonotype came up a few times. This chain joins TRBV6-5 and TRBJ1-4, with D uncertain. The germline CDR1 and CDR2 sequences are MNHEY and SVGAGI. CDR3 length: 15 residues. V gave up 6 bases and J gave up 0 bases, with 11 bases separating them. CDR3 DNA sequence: TGTGCCAGCAGACCAACTGCCGCAACTAATGAAAAACTGTTTTTT. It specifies CASRPTAATNEKLFF.

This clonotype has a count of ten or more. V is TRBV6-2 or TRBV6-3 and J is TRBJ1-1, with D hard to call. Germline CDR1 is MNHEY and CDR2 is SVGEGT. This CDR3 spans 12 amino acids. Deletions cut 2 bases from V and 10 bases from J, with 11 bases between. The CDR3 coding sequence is TGTGCCAGCAGTTACCCGACCCCCGGAGCTTTCTTT. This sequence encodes CASSYPTPGAFF.

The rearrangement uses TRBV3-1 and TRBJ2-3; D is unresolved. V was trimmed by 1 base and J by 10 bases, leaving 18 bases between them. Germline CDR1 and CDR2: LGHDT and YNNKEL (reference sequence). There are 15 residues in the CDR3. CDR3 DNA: TGTGCCAGCAGCCAAGTATCAGGACGTGATAAAGCGCAGTATTTT. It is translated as CASSQVSGRDKAQYF.

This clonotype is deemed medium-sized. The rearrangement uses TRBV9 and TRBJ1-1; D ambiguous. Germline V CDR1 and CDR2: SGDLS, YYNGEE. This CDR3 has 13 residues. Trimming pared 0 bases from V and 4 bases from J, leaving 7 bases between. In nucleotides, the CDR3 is TGTGCCAGCAGCGTAGAGGGAGGCACTGAAGCTTTCTTT. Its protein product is CASSVEGGTEAFF. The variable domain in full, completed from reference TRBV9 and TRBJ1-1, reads DSGVTQTPKHLITATGQRVTLRCSPRSGDLSVYWYQQSLDQGLQFLIQYYNGEERAKGNILERFSAQQFPDLHSELNLSSLELGDSALYFCASSVEGGTEAFFGQGTRLTVV.

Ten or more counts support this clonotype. This CDR3 reads CASSLRPYEPQHF. As DNA, the CDR3 is TGCGCCAGCAGCTTGAGACCCTATGAGCCCCAGCATTTT. The rearrangement joins TRBV5-1 to TRBJ1-5, with D unresolved. Germline assignment: CDR1 SGHRS and CDR2 YFSETQ. Trimming removed 1 base at V and 8 bases at J, with 10 bases between. This CDR3 comprises 13 residues.

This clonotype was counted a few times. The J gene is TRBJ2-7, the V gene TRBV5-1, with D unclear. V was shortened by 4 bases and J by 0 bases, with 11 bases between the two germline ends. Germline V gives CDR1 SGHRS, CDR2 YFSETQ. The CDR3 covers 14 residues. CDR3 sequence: CASSRSPSSYEQYF. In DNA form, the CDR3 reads TGCGCCAGCAGCCGGAGCCCTAGCTCCTACGAGCAGTACTTC.

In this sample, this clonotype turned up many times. The CDR3 loop is CSVDFGSYNEQFF. The DNA for the CDR3 is TGCAGCGTTGACTTCGGGAGCTACAATGAGCAGTTCTTC. This sequence joins TRBV29-1 and TRBJ2-1; tentatively, D is TRBD2 (6 bases). The germline V and J ends were trimmed by 3 bases and 3 bases, with 9 bases remaining between them. Germline V gene data show CDR1 as SQVTM and CDR2 as ANQGSEA. CDR3 length equals 13 residues.

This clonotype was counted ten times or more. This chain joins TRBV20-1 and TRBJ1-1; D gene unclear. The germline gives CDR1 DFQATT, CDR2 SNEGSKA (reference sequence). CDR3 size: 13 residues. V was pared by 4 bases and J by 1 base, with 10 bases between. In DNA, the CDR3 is TGCAGTGCTACGATAAAACAGAACACTGAAGCTTTCTTT. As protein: CSATIKQNTEAFF.

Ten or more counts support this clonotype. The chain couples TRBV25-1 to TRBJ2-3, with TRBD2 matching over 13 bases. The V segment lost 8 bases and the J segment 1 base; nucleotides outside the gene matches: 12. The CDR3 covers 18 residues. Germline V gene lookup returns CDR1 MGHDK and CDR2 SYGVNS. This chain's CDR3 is CASGGPGLAGARTDTQYF. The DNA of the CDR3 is TGTGCCAGCGGGGGTCCTGGACTAGCGGGAGCCCGCACAGATACGCAGTATTTT.

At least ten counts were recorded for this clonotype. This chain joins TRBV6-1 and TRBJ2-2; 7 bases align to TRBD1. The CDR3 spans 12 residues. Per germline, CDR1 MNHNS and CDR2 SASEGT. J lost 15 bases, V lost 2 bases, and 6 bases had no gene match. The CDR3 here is CASSEQSGGLFF. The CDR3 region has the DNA TGTGCCAGCAGTGAACAATCAGGGGGTTTGTTTTTT.

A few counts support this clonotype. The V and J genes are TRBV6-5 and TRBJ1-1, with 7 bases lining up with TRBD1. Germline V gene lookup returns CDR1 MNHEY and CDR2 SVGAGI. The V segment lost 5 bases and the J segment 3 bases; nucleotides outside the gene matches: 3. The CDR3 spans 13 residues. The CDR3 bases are TGTGCCAGCAGTGAACAGGGGTACACTGAAGCTTTCTTT. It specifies CASSEQGYTEAFF.

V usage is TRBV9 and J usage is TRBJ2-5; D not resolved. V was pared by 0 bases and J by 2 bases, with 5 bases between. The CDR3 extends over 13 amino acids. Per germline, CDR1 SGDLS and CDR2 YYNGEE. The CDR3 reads CASSVGAQETQYF. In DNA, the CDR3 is TGTGCCAGCAGCGTAGGGGCACAAGAGACCCAGTACTTC.

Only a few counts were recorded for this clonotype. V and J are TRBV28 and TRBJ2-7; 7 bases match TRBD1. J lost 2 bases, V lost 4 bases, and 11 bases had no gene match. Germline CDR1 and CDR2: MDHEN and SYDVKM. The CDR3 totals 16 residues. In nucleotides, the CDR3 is TGTGCCAGCAGTTCCCCACAGGGGCGTAACACCTACGAGCAGTACTTC. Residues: CASSSPQGRNTYEQYF.

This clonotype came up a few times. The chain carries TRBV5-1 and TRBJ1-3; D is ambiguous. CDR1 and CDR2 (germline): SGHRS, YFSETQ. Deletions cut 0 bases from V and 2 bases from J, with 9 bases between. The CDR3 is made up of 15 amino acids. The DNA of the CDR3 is TGCGCCAGCAGCTTGGACGGGCCCCCTGGAAACACCATATATTTT. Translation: CASSLDGPPGNTIYF. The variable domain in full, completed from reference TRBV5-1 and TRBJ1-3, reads KAGVTQTPRYLIKTRGQQVTLSCSPISGHRSVSWYQQTPGQGLQFLFEYFSETQRNKGNFPGRFSGRQFSNSRSEMNVSTLELGDSALYLCASSLDGPPGNTIYFGEGSWLTVV.

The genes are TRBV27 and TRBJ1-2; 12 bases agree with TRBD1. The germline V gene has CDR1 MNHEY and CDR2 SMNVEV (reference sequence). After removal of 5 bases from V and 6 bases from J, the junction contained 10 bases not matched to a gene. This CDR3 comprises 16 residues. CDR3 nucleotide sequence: TGTGCCAGCAGTATTCCGGGACAGGGGGCGATAAATGGCTACACCTTC. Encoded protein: CASSIPGQGAINGYTF.

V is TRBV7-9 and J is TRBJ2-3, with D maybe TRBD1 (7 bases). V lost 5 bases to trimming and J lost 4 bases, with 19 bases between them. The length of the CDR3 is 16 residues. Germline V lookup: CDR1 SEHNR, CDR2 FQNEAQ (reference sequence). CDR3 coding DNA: TGTGCCAGCAGCAGCAGGGGGGCCCCTATGTCAGATACGCAGTATTTT. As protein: CASSSRGAPMSDTQYF.

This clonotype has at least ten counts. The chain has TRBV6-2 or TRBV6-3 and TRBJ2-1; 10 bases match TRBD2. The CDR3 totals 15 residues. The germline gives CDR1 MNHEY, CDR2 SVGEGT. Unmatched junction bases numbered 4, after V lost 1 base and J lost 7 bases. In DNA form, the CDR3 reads TGTGCCAGCAGTTACTTAGCGGGAGGATTAAATGAGCAGTTCTTC. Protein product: CASSYLAGGLNEQFF.

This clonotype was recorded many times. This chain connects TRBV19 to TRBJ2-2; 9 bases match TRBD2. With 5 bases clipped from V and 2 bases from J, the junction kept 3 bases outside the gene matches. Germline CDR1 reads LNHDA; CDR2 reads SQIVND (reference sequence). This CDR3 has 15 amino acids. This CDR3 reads CASSSTSGNTGELFF. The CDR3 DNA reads TGTGCCAGTAGTTCGACTAGCGGTAACACCGGGGAGCTGTTTTTT.

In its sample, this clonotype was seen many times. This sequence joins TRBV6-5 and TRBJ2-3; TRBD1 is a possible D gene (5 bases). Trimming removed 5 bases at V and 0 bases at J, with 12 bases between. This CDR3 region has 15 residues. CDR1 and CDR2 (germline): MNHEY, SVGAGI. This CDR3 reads CASSLTGSSTDTQYF. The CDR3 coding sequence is TGTGCCAGCAGTCTAACAGGATCTAGCACAGATACGCAGTATTTT.

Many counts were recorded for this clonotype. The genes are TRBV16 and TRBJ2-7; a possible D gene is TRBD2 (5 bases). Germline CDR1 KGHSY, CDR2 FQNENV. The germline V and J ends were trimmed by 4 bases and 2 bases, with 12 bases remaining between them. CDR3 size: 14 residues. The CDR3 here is CASSPQDFTYEQYF. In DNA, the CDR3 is TGTGCCAGCAGCCCCCAGGACTTTACCTACGAGCAGTACTTC.

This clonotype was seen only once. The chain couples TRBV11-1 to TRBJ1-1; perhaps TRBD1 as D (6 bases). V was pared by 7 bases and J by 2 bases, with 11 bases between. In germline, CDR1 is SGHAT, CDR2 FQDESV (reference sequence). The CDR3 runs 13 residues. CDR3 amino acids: CASTRRGNTEAFF. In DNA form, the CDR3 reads TGTGCCAGCACGCGCAGGGGAAACACTGAAGCTTTCTTT.

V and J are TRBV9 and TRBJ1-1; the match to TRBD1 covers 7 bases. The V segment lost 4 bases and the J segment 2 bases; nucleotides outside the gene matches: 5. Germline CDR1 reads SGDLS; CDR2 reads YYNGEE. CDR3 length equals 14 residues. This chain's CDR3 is CASSRQGHNTEAFF. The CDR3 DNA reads TGTGCCAGCAGCAGACAGGGACATAACACTGAAGCTTTCTTT.

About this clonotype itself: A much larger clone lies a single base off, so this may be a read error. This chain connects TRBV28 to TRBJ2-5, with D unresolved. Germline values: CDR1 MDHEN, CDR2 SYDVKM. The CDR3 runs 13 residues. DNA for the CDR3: TGTGCCAGCAGTCCCGGCAGGCTGGAGACCCAGTGCTTC. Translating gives CASSPGRLETQCF.